This T cell receptor (beta chain) was sequenced during a study of early stage breast cancer tumors. Study summary: Of approximately 16 invasive breast tumors, about a dozen were hormone receptor-positive, HER2-negative.

Each sample had two DNA replicates, about 0.5 ug blood or about 1.5 ug tissue. Sequenced by immunoSEQ multiplex PCR; TCRdb stores in-frame clones only, minus some. Among around 30,000 clones, approximately 72% were seen once, and the ten largest hold roughly 33%. A note on this clone: Antigen unknown.

Study-wide points: Commonly generated sequences made up most enriched TCRB sequences shared between patients. Tumors had roughly 2.3-fold higher T cell density and higher clonality than adjacent normal breast tissue.

Sequenced sample: blood. The receptor was derived from a person between 45 and 65 years old with breast cancer.

The CDR3 region is CASSIGPKSDGYTF. CDR3 in DNA: TGTGCCAGCAGTATCGGACCCAAATCGGATGGCTACACCTTC. V usage is TRBV28 and J usage is TRBJ1-2; no definite D call. V was shortened by 5 bases and J by 6 bases, with 16 bases between the two germline ends. The CDR3 is 14 amino acids. The germline CDR1 and CDR2 sequences are MDHEN and SYDVKM.